This T cell receptor beta chain was retrieved from a study of cytomegalovirus exposure and HLA in healthy donors. Trimming removed 3 bases at V and 7 bases at J, with 18 bases between. Germline-derived CDR1 and CDR2 are MGHRA and YSYEKL. CDR3 size: 16 residues. A multiplex PCR was run with 60 Vbeta primers and 13 Jbeta primers. Sequencing was performed with immunoSEQ multiplex PCR; in TCRdb, only in-frame clones are kept and a portion is missing. The repertoire holds some 150,000 clones, about 77% seen once, with 3% to 5% in the top ten. The receptor's source is a male donor in good health and CMV-seronegative. Source material: PBMCs. The gene calls are TRBV4-1 and TRBJ1-4, with D maybe TRBD1 (6 bases). CDR3: CASSQSTGIVGEKLFF. The CDR3 DNA is TGCGCCAGCAGCCAGAGTACAGGGATCGTCGGTGAAAAACTGTTTTTT.